Listed below are T cell receptor beta chains from one sample, sequenced in a study of CD8+ T cells in alopecia areata. Profiled with immunoSEQ multiplex PCR; TCRdb holds only in-frame clones, not every one. Among some 180,000 clones listed, roughly half were seen once. The sample in question was CD8+ T cells sorted from blood, obtained at week 52, from a patient treated with tofacitinib. These receptors were taken from a human donor with alopecia areata. CDR3s include the opening cysteine and the closing phenylalanine or tryptophan. Each record gives: J gene, clone size, D gene, V gene, CDR3 DNA, CDR3 protein. A D gene is named only where the DNA matches it firmly. Clone size is given for some rows only: seen once, a few or many times, or a class if the clone is expanded.

J gene: TRBJ2-4; clone size: few; D gene: NA; V gene: TRBV15; CDR3 DNA: TGTGCCACCAGCAGAGTCATAAATACACTAGCCAAAAACATTCAGTACTTC; CDR3 protein: CATSRVINTLAKNIQYF
J gene: TRBJ2-4; clone size: NA; D gene: TRBD1; V gene: TRBV15; CDR3 DNA: TGTGCCACCAGCAGAGATCCGGAGACAGGGCCCCTAGCCAAAAACATTCAGTACTTC; CDR3 protein: CATSRDPETGPLAKNIQYF
J gene: TRBJ1-2; clone size: NA; D gene: NA; V gene: TRBV30; CDR3 DNA: TGTGCCTGGAGTTCCAAGGAAGGAGCTAACTATGGCTACACCTTC; CDR3 protein: CAWSSKEGANYGYTF
J gene: TRBJ2-3; clone size: NA; D gene: NA; V gene: TRBV7-9; CDR3 DNA: TGTGCCAGCAGCCCCACGACAAGTCTGACAGATACGCAGTATTTT; CDR3 protein: CASSPTTSLTDTQYF
J gene: TRBJ2-3; clone size: NA; D gene: NA; V gene: TRBV5-4; CDR3 DNA: TGTGCCAGCAGCTCGGGTGGGGGCACAGATACGCAGTATTTT; CDR3 protein: CASSSGGGTDTQYF
J gene: TRBJ1-1; clone size: NA; D gene: NA; V gene: TRBV12-2; CDR3 DNA: TGTGCAAGTCGCTTAGCGCAGAACACTGAAGCTTTCTTT; CDR3 protein: CASRLAQNTEAFF
J gene: TRBJ2-7; clone size: few; D gene: NA; V gene: TRBV13; CDR3 DNA: TGTGCCAGCAGCTCCCAAGCCGGAACCTACGAGCAGTACTTC; CDR3 protein: CASSSQAGTYEQYF
J gene: TRBJ2-5; clone size: NA; D gene: NA; V gene: TRBV4-3; CDR3 DNA: TGCGCCAGCAGCGACCCGGCAGGGGGGGAAGAGACCCAGTACTTC; CDR3 protein: CASSDPAGGEETQYF
J gene: TRBJ1-6; clone size: few; D gene: NA; V gene: TRBV13; CDR3 DNA: TGTGCCAGCACCCTAGGACCCCAGGGACCTAGTAATTCACCCCTCCACTTT; CDR3 protein: CASTLGPQGPSNSPLHF
J gene: TRBJ1-2; clone size: NA; D gene: NA; V gene: TRBV4-2; CDR3 DNA: TGTGCCAGCAGCCAAGGGCAAAACTATGGCTACACCTTC; CDR3 protein: CASSQGQNYGYTF
J gene: TRBJ2-1; clone size: few; D gene: NA; V gene: TRBV4-1; CDR3 DNA: TGCGCCAGCAGCCAAGATGGGGACGGGGAATACAATGAGCAGTTCTTC; CDR3 protein: CASSQDGDGEYNEQFF
J gene: TRBJ1-3; clone size: NA; D gene: NA; V gene: TRBV4-2; CDR3 DNA: TGTGCCAGCAGCCAAGAAGACGGTTTCTCTGGAAACACCATATATTTT; CDR3 protein: CASSQEDGFSGNTIYF
J gene: TRBJ2-1; clone size: few; D gene: NA; V gene: TRBV13; CDR3 DNA: TGTGCCAGCAGCTTAGCCCCGGTGGTAAATGAGCAGTTCTTC; CDR3 protein: CASSLAPVVNEQFF
J gene: TRBJ2-5; clone size: NA; D gene: TRBD2; V gene: TRBV7-4; CDR3 DNA: TGTGCCAGCAGGTCTAGCGGGGGGACCTCCGGGGAGACCCAGTACTTC; CDR3 protein: CASRSSGGTSGETQYF
J gene: TRBJ2-7; clone size: NA; D gene: NA; V gene: TRBV15; CDR3 DNA: TGTGCCACCAGCACCGGGAAAGGTTACGAGCAGTACTTC; CDR3 protein: CATSTGKGYEQYF
J gene: TRBJ2-1; clone size: NA; D gene: NA; V gene: TRBV4-1; CDR3 DNA: TGCGCCAGCAGCCAAGATTCGGTTGAGCAGTTCTTC; CDR3 protein: CASSQDSVEQFF
J gene: TRBJ2-7; clone size: NA; D gene: NA; V gene: TRBV6-6; CDR3 DNA: TGTGCCAGCAGTTACGCAGGGGACTACGAGCAGTACTTC; CDR3 protein: CASSYAGDYEQYF
J gene: TRBJ2-3; clone size: few; D gene: NA; V gene: TRBV27; CDR3 DNA: TGTGCCAGCAGTGGAATGGGAAGAGTTCCCACAGATACGCAGTATTTT; CDR3 protein: CASSGMGRVPTDTQYF
J gene: TRBJ2-3; clone size: NA; D gene: TRBD2; V gene: TRBV10-3; CDR3 DNA: TGTGCCATCAGTCTAGCGGCGGGCACAGATACGCAGTATTTT; CDR3 protein: CAISLAAGTDTQYF
J gene: TRBJ1-1; clone size: NA; D gene: NA; V gene: TRBV9; CDR3 DNA: TGTGCCAGTGGGTCAGGGGCGAGCACTGAAGCTTTCTTT; CDR3 protein: CASGSGASTEAFF
J gene: TRBJ2-4; clone size: NA; D gene: NA; V gene: TRBV5-1; CDR3 DNA: TGCGCCAGCAGCTTGTTAGAAGCCAAAAACATTCAGTACTTC; CDR3 protein: CASSLLEAKNIQYF
J gene: TRBJ2-5; clone size: NA; D gene: NA; V gene: TRBV9; CDR3 DNA: TGTGCCAGTTCCGATGTAGTAGGAGAGACCCAGTACTTC; CDR3 protein: CASSDVVGETQYF
J gene: TRBJ2-1; clone size: NA; D gene: NA; V gene: TRBV5-6; CDR3 DNA: TGTGCCAGCAGCCCCGGGACCAGTCTCTACAATGAGCAGTTCTTC; CDR3 protein: CASSPGTSLYNEQFF
J gene: TRBJ1-2; clone size: few; D gene: NA; V gene: TRBV12-5; CDR3 DNA: TGTGCTAGTGGTTTGGTCGGGAGAACCTATGGCTACACCTTC; CDR3 protein: CASGLVGRTYGYTF
J gene: TRBJ2-5; clone size: NA; D gene: NA; V gene: TRBV13; CDR3 DNA: TGTGCCAGCAGCCTCCAGACAGAACAAGAGACCCAGTACTTC; CDR3 protein: CASSLQTEQETQYF
J gene: TRBJ1-1; clone size: NA; D gene: NA; V gene: TRBV30; CDR3 DNA: TGTGCCTGGAGTGTAGGGATAGGGTTAATGAACACTGAAGCTTTCTTT; CDR3 protein: CAWSVGIGLMNTEAFF
J gene: TRBJ2-7; clone size: once; D gene: TRBD1; V gene: TRBV7-9; CDR3 DNA: TGTGCCAGCAGCGGGAAGTGGGGGACAGAGATGTACGAGCAGTACTTC; CDR3 protein: CASSGKWGTEMYEQYF
J gene: TRBJ1-2; clone size: few; D gene: TRBD1; V gene: TRBV7-9; CDR3 DNA: TGTGCCAGCAGCGAAACAGGGGACTATGGCTACACCTTC; CDR3 protein: CASSETGDYGYTF
J gene: TRBJ2-7; clone size: NA; D gene: NA; V gene: TRBV27; CDR3 DNA: TGTGCCAGCAGTTTACTCACGGCACCCTACGAGCAGTACTTC; CDR3 protein: CASSLLTAPYEQYF
J gene: TRBJ2-1; clone size: once; D gene: NA; V gene: TRBV30; CDR3 DNA: TGTGCCTGGAGTGTAGGGCTAGCGAATGAGCAGTTCTTC; CDR3 protein: CAWSVGLANEQFF
J gene: TRBJ2-7; clone size: NA; D gene: NA; V gene: TRBV10-2; CDR3 DNA: TGCGCCAGCAGTGATGATGAAGGGGTGACCTACGAGCAGTACTTC; CDR3 protein: CASSDDEGVTYEQYF
J gene: TRBJ2-1; clone size: NA; D gene: NA; V gene: TRBV7-9; CDR3 DNA: TGTGCCAGCAAGAACACCGACGATGCCTCCAACAATGAGCAGTTCTTC; CDR3 protein: CASKNTDDASNNEQFF
J gene: TRBJ2-5; clone size: NA; D gene: TRBD2; V gene: TRBV7-3; CDR3 DNA: TGTGCCAGCAGCTCAGGACTAGCGGGGGACCAAGAGACCCAGTACTTC; CDR3 protein: CASSSGLAGDQETQYF
J gene: TRBJ2-1; clone size: few; D gene: NA; V gene: TRBV7-9; CDR3 DNA: TGTGCCAGCAGCTCGGACGCCTACAATGAGCAGTTCTTC; CDR3 protein: CASSSDAYNEQFF
J gene: TRBJ1-1; clone size: NA; D gene: NA; V gene: TRBV25-1; CDR3 DNA: TGTGCCAGCAGTGAATATATCGGGGGGAACACTGAAGCTTTCTTT; CDR3 protein: CASSEYIGGNTEAFF
J gene: TRBJ2-1; clone size: few; D gene: NA; V gene: TRBV2; CDR3 DNA: TGTGCCAGCAGTGACGCCAAGAACAATGAGCAGTTCTTC; CDR3 protein: CASSDAKNNEQFF
J gene: TRBJ2-1; clone size: NA; D gene: NA; V gene: TRBV2; CDR3 DNA: TGTGCCAGCAGTCCCGGGTACAATGAGCAGTTCTTC; CDR3 protein: CASSPGYNEQFF
J gene: TRBJ2-5; clone size: NA; D gene: TRBD2; V gene: TRBV7-3; CDR3 DNA: TGTGCCAGCAGCCCCGGGCTAGCGGATGAAGAGACCCAGTACTTC; CDR3 protein: CASSPGLADEETQYF
J gene: TRBJ2-7; clone size: few; D gene: NA; V gene: TRBV2; CDR3 DNA: TGTGCCAGCAGTGAAGCAGGGGCGAACGAGCAGTACTTC; CDR3 protein: CASSEAGANEQYF
J gene: TRBJ2-1; clone size: NA; D gene: NA; V gene: TRBV5-1; CDR3 DNA: TGCGCCAGCAGCGGAGGAACACAGACTTACAATGAGCAGTTCTTC; CDR3 protein: CASSGGTQTYNEQFF
J gene: TRBJ2-7; clone size: NA; D gene: TRBD1; V gene: TRBV15; CDR3 DNA: TGTGCCACCAGCAGCCAGGACAGGGGGGTATACGAGCAGTACTTC; CDR3 protein: CATSSQDRGVYEQYF
J gene: TRBJ1-4; clone size: NA; D gene: NA; V gene: TRBV2; CDR3 DNA: TGTGCCAGCAGGGAGGGAGGTGCTGAAAAACTGTTTTTT; CDR3 protein: CASREGGAEKLFF
J gene: TRBJ2-3; clone size: NA; D gene: NA; V gene: TRBV5-6; CDR3 DNA: TGTGCCAGCACCCCGGGGGTTAGCACAGATACGCAGTATTTT; CDR3 protein: CASTPGVSTDTQYF
J gene: TRBJ2-7; clone size: NA; D gene: NA; V gene: TRBV6-6; CDR3 DNA: TGTGCCAGCAGTTACGGGCAGGGTACCTACGAGCAGTACTTC; CDR3 protein: CASSYGQGTYEQYF
J gene: TRBJ2-7; clone size: few; D gene: TRBD1; V gene: TRBV13; CDR3 DNA: TGTGCCAGCAGCTCTCAGGACAGGGCGCCCAGAAGCTCCTACGAGCAGTACTTC; CDR3 protein: CASSSQDRAPRSSYEQYF
J gene: TRBJ2-6; clone size: few; D gene: NA; V gene: TRBV6-5; CDR3 DNA: TGTGCCACCCGTCTCGTGGCCTCTGGGGCCAACGTCCTGACTTTC; CDR3 protein: CATRLVASGANVLTF
J gene: TRBJ1-2; clone size: once; D gene: NA; V gene: TRBV5-1; CDR3 DNA: TGCGCCAGTAGCGAAGGGGGGAAATATGGCTACACCTTC; CDR3 protein: CASSEGGKYGYTF
J gene: TRBJ2-1; clone size: NA; D gene: NA; V gene: TRBV6-5; CDR3 DNA: TGTGCCAGCAGCGGACAGTCCAGATCCTACAATGAGCAGTTCTTC; CDR3 protein: CASSGQSRSYNEQFF
J gene: TRBJ2-3; clone size: NA; D gene: NA; V gene: TRBV5-1; CDR3 DNA: TGCGCCAGCAGCGCGTCTAGCGCAGATACGCAGTATTTT; CDR3 protein: CASSASSADTQYF
J gene: TRBJ1-2; clone size: NA; D gene: TRBD1; V gene: TRBV5-6; CDR3 DNA: TGTGCCAGCAGCTTGGCCGGGGTCGGGACAGGCTATGGCTACACCTTC; CDR3 protein: CASSLAGVGTGYGYTF
J gene: TRBJ1-2; clone size: few; D gene: NA; V gene: TRBV4-1; CDR3 DNA: TGCGCCAGCAGCCAAGTCGATTTCCTTGGAAGTGCTAACTATGGCTACACCTTC; CDR3 protein: CASSQVDFLGSANYGYTF
J gene: TRBJ2-7; clone size: NA; D gene: NA; V gene: TRBV5-6; CDR3 DNA: TGTGCCAGCAGTCTTGACGCGTCCTACGAGCAGTACTTC; CDR3 protein: CASSLDASYEQYF
J gene: TRBJ2-7; clone size: NA; D gene: TRBD2; V gene: TRBV7-2; CDR3 DNA: TGTGCCAGCAGCTTAGTTACGCGGGGGGGCTCCTACGAGCAGTACTTC; CDR3 protein: CASSLVTRGGSYEQYF
J gene: TRBJ2-2; clone size: NA; D gene: NA; V gene: TRBV15; CDR3 DNA: TGTGCCACGACGAGGGACAACACCGGGGAGCTGTTTTTT; CDR3 protein: CATTRDNTGELFF
J gene: TRBJ1-1; clone size: NA; D gene: NA; V gene: TRBV13; CDR3 DNA: TGTGCCAGCAGCTTGTCCCAAGGGTGGGTCACTGAAGCTTTCTTT; CDR3 protein: CASSLSQGWVTEAFF
J gene: TRBJ1-5; clone size: few; D gene: NA; V gene: TRBV30; CDR3 DNA: TGTGCCTCGGGATGGGGATCGAATCAGCCCCAGCATTTT; CDR3 protein: CASGWGSNQPQHF
J gene: TRBJ1-6; clone size: NA; D gene: TRBD1; V gene: TRBV5-6; CDR3 DNA: TGTGCCAGCACCTCAGGGGGCTATAATTCACCCCTCCACTTT; CDR3 protein: CASTSGGYNSPLHF
J gene: TRBJ2-5; clone size: NA; D gene: TRBD1; V gene: TRBV27; CDR3 DNA: TGTGCCAGCAGTTTCAGGGGGCAAGAGACCCAGTACTTC; CDR3 protein: CASSFRGQETQYF
J gene: TRBJ1-2; clone size: NA; D gene: NA; V gene: TRBV13; CDR3 DNA: TGTGCCAGCAGCGTCCAGGGTTCCTATGGCTACACCTTC; CDR3 protein: CASSVQGSYGYTF
J gene: TRBJ1-2; clone size: NA; D gene: NA; V gene: TRBV30; CDR3 DNA: TGTGCCTGGAGGGTCGGAATTAACTATGGCTACACCTTC; CDR3 protein: CAWRVGINYGYTF